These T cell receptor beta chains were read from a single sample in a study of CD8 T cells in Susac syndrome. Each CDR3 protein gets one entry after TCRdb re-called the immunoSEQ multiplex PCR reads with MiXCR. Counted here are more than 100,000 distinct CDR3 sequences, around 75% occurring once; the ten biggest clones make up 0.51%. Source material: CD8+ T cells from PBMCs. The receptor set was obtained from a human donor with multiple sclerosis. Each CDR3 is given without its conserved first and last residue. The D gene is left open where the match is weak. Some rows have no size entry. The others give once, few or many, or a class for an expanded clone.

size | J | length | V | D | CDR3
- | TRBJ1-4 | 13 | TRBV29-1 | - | SASQGLTTSEKLF
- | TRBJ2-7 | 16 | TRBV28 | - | ASSFSISQGTSSYEQY
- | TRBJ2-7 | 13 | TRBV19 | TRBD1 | ASSISGDSYYEQY
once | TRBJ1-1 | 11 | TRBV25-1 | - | ASSGMWGTEAF
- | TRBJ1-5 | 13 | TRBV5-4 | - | ASSLWGGSNQPQH
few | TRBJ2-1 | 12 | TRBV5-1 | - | ASSLWSGDNEQF
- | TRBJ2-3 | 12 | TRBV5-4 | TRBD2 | ASEAAGATDTQY
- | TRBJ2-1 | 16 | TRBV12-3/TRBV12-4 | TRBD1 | ASSFTHFGTGSSNEQF
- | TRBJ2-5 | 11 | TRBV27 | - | ASSWNFGETQY
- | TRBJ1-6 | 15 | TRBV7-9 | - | ASSSRRTHEVNSPLH
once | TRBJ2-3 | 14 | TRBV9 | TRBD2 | ASSILAGRGTDTQY
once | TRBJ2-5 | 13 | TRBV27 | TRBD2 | ASSLAGGPVETQY
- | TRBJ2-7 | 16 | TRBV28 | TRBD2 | ASSMPTAGRRRSYEQY
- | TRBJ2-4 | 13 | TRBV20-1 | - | SAGDLTDVVNIQY
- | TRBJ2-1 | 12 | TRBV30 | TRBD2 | ACIGLAPHNEQF
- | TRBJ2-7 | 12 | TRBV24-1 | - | ATSDSDGTYEQY
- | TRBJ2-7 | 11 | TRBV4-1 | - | ASSQTSSYEQY
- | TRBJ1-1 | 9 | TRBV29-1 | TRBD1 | SVGQGSEAF
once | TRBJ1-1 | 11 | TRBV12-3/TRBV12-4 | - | ASSLNLHTEAF
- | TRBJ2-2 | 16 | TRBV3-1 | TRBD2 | ASSQAAGEGVNTGELF
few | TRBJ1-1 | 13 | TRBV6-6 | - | ASSLSGGPNTEAF
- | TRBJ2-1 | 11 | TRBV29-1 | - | SSYTGSYNEQF
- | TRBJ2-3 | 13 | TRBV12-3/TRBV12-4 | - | ASSPGVGATDTQY
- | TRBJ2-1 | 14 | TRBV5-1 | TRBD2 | ASSLLLAGNYNEQF
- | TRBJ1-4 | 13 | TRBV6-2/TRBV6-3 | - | ASTGTVATNEKLF
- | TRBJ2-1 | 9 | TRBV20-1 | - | SAPRGIEQF
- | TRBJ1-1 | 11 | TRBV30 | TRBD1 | AWSLTGVGEAF
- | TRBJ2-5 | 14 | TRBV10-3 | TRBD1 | AISDPGGQGQETQY
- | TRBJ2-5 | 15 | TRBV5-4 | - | ASSPGLYEGWGETQY
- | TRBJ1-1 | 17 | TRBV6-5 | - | ASSYSRAGGPFLNTEAF
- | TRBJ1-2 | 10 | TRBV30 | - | ASTGPDYGYT
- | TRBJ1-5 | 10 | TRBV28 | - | ASSFGHQPQH
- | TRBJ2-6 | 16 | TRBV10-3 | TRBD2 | AISRPTSDEAGANVLT
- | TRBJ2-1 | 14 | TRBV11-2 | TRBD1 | ASSPRTGTRFAEQF
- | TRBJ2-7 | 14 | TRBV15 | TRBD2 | ATSGTAGGPPYEQY
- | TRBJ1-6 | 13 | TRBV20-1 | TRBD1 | SARDMGQVQSPLH
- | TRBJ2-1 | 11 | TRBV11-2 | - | ASSSVLENEQF
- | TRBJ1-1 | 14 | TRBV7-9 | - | ASSLDSGRVNTEAF
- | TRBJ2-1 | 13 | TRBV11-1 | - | ASSSLAVGFNEQF
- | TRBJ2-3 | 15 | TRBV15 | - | ATSDSPVRPSTDTQY
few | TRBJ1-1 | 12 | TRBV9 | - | ASSPFGENTEAF
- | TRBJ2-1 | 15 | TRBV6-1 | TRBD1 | ATPPWAGGFLYNEQF
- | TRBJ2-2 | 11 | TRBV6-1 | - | ASNKGRTGELF
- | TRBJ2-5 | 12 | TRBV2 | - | ASSGRDAQETQY
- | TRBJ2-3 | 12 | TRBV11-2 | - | ASSFGPLRNTQY
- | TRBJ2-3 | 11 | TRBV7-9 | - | ASSPTATDTQY
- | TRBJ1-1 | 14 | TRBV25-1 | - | ASSELAVFGNTEAF
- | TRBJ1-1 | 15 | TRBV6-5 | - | ASSLGWAGYMNTEAF
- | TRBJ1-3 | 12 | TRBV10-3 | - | AARGAFSGNTIY